This T cell receptor beta chain stems from a study of immune cell composition in non-small cell lung cancer. Study results and caveats: Tumour TCR-beta clonality showed no significant link to smoking pack-years. Dominant in vivo tumour-associated clones were not shown to share tumour-reactive sequences.

Normal lung was sampled as far from the tumour as possible, at least 3 cm. Produced via immunoSEQ multiplex PCR; TCRdb's table is partial and in-frame only. Of 2,600 or so clones listed, more than 65% were seen once; the top ten hold roughly 14%. To note about this clone: The antigen remains undetermined.

CDR3 length: 13 residues. Germline-derived CDR1 and CDR2 are KGHSH and LQKENI. The V gene lost 5 bases and the J gene lost 5 bases, with 12 bases spanning the gap. The origin of this receptor is a human donor with non-small cell lung cancer. Input material: non-adjacent lung tissue. The V call is TRBV18, the J call TRBJ1-1; D may be TRBD1 (6 bases). The CDR3 nucleotides read TGTGCCAGCTCAGCCAAGGGGGGGACTGAAGCTTTCTTT. It codes for CASSAKGGTEAFF.